The source of this TCR beta chain is a study of OX40 agonist ivuxolimab in advanced cancers. This clone was seen a handful of times. Sequenced by immunoSEQ multiplex PCR; TCRdb stores in-frame clones only, minus some. The data hold about 67,000 clones, with roughly 85% observed a single time. CDR1 SEHNR and CDR2 FQNEAQ come from the germline V gene (reference sequence). This CDR3 has 15 amino acids. Unmatched junction bases numbered 8, after V lost 5 bases and J lost 4 bases. Sequenced here: CD4+ or CD8+ T cells sorted from blood, sampled in a trial of the OX40 agonist ivuxolimab. The gene calls are TRBV7-9 and TRBJ2-3; 8 nucleotides line up with TRBD1. The TCR originated in an adult with an advanced solid tumor such as melanoma, head and neck, liver or kidney cancer. The CDR3 DNA is TGTGCCAGCAGCGCCCGGACAGGGAGACCAGATACGCAGTATTTT. Amino acid sequence: CASSARTGRPDTQYF.